The clone carrying this TCR beta chain was seen a handful of times. The time point: patch test 3, about 24 weeks after DPC sensitization. Treatment: therapeutic diphenylcyclopropenone sensitization with weekly scalp DPC. TCRdb re-derived calls from the RACE reads in MiXCR, one entry per CDR3 protein. This sample has about 90,000 distinct CDR3 sequences, with roughly 10% found just once. The record originates from a study of human T cells and chemical hapten exposure. In the study overall: Enrolled patients were predominantly female and had alopecia areata, totalis or universalis.

This CDR3 has 13 residues. The germline CDR1 and CDR2 sequences are MDHEN and SYDVKM. V shed 6 bases, J shed 6 bases, and the junction held 7 bases outside the gene matches. The rearrangement links TRBV28 to TRBJ2-7, with TRBD2 matching 8 bases. The receptor was isolated from a woman aged 30 to 39 with alopecia areata. Some clones in this sample may be carry-over from other donors' samples. Sequencing used whole blood, obtained in connection with sensitization to the hapten diphenylcyclopropenone (DPC). The CDR3 is CASSPGLVVEQYF. CDR3 nucleotides: TGTGCCAGCAGCCCGGGACTAGTTGTCGAGCAGTACTTC. Combining the CDR3 with reference TRBV28 and TRBJ2-7 gives the whole variable domain DVKVTQSSRYLVKRTGEKVFLECVQDMDHENMFWYRQDPGLGLRLIYFSYDVKMKEKGDIPEGYSVSREKKERFSLILESASTNQTSMYLCASSPGLVVEQYFGPGTRLTVT.